Each of the 15 T cell receptor beta chains below was sequenced from the same sample in a study of blood T cell repertoires in COVID-19. Sequencing was performed with immunoSEQ multiplex PCR; in TCRdb, only in-frame clones are kept and a portion is missing. The sample consists of 450,000 or so clones, about 89% of them appearing once. The sample comprised peripheral blood. The source is a woman aged 40 to 50 with COVID-19, enrolled during active disease.

The J gene is TRBJ1-6, the V gene TRBV9; 7 positions agree with TRBD1. The CDR3 has 15 amino acids. Trimming removed 4 bases from V and 10 bases from J; junction bases left unmatched: 11. CDR1 and CDR2 (germline): SGDLS, YYNGEE. The CDR3 sequence is CASSPEDRRWSPLHF. For the CDR3, the DNA is TGTGCCAGCAGCCCCGAGGACAGGCGGTGGTCACCCCTCCACTTT.

The chain carries TRBV30 and TRBJ2-6; 8 nucleotides match TRBD1. Germline-derived CDR1 and CDR2 are GTSNPN and SVGIG (reference sequence). With V trimmed by 4 bases and J by 2 bases, 1 base remained unmatched. The CDR3 is 14 amino acids. CDR3: CAWTGGAGANVLTF. The CDR3, as DNA: TGTGCCTGGACAGGGGGCGCTGGGGCCAACGTCCTGACTTTC.

The V and J genes are TRBV9 and TRBJ2-4; possibly TRBD1 for D (5 bases). This CDR3 has 15 residues. Germline lookup yields CDR1 SGDLS and CDR2 YYNGEE. V was clipped by 0 bases and J by 5 bases, with 12 bases between them. CDR3 amino acids: CASSVGQSVENIQYF. CDR3 DNA sequence: TGTGCCAGCAGCGTAGGACAGAGCGTTGAAAACATTCAGTACTTC.

V usage is TRBV5-6 and J usage is TRBJ1-4; the match to TRBD1 covers 9 bases. V lost 4 bases and J lost 6; bases outside the gene matches: 7. The CDR3 has 15 amino acids. Germline CDR1 is SGHDT and CDR2 is YYEEEE. CDR3 protein: CASSAGTGWDEKLFF. CDR3 nucleotide sequence: TGTGCCAGCAGCGCCGGGACAGGGTGGGATGAAAAACTGTTTTTT.

The gene calls are TRBV27 and TRBJ2-7, with 9 bases aligning to TRBD1. The CDR3 extends over 14 amino acids. Germline trimming cut 6 bases from V and 6 bases from J; bases unmatched to any gene: 9. CDR1 is MNHEY and CDR2 is SMNVEV in the germline V gene (reference sequence). CDR3 in amino acids: CASSRPGQGGEQYF. In DNA form, the CDR3 reads TGTGCCAGCAGCCGACCGGGACAGGGCGGCGAGCAGTACTTC.

The chain carries TRBV27 and TRBJ2-3, with D maybe TRBD1 (5 bases). The CDR3 length is 12 residues. The V gene lost 8 bases and the J gene lost 2 bases, with 8 bases spanning the gap. The germline CDR1 and CDR2 sequences are MNHEY and SMNVEV (reference sequence). The CDR3 DNA reads TGTGCCAGCGCCAGGGACACAGATACGCAGTATTTT. Its protein product is CASARDTDTQYF.

The genes are TRBV19 and TRBJ1-5; TRBD1 is a possible D gene (5 bases). Trimming shortened V by 1 base and J by 3 bases, and 13 bases separated the two germline ends. Germline V CDR1 and CDR2: LNHDA, SQIVND (reference sequence). This CDR3 is built from 16 residues. CDR3: CASSIGGFRANQPQHF. The CDR3 coding sequence is TGTGCCAGTAGTATAGGCGGATTCAGGGCCAATCAGCCCCAGCATTTT.

The table lists this clone with a count of one. The chain couples TRBV27 to TRBJ1-5, with 8 bases matching TRBD1. This CDR3 has 17 residues. Trimming took 6 bases from V and 5 from J; bases not matched to a gene: 15. The germline CDR1 and CDR2 sequences are MNHEY and SMNVEV (reference sequence). The CDR3 here is CASRFRGQGLVDQPQHF. As DNA, the CDR3 is TGTGCCAGCAGGTTCAGGGGGCAGGGCTTAGTAGATCAGCCCCAGCATTTT.

This clone has just one count. The chain is built from TRBV2 and TRBJ1-2, with D hard to call. This CDR3 region has 13 residues. Germline CDR1 and CDR2: SNHLY and FYNNEI. Trimming took off 6 bases at V and 8 bases at J, with 16 bases between the two ends. Here the CDR3 reads CASSRVLEGGYTF. The DNA for the CDR3 is TGTGCCAGCAGCCGAGTGCTAGAGGGCGGCTACACCTTC. The full variable domain, its missing parts supplied by reference TRBV2 and TRBJ1-2, is EPEVTQTPSHQVTQMGQEVILRCVPISNHLYFYWYRQILGQKVEFLVSFYNNEISEKSEIFDDQFSVERPDGSNFTLKIRSTKLEDSAMYFCASSRVLEGGYTFGSGTRLTVV.

This rearrangement joins TRBV18 to TRBJ1-5; no definite D call. Germline CDR1 is KGHSH and CDR2 is LQKENI. V lost 6 bases and J 6 bases, leaving 18 bases between the germline ends. The CDR3 consists of 15 residues. The CDR3 region is CASSRGETPSQPQHF. The CDR3 DNA reads as TGTGCCAGCTCCCGGGGAGAAACCCCCAGTCAGCCCCAGCATTTT. Filled out from reference TRBV18 and TRBJ1-5, the complete variable domain reads NAGVMQNPRHLVRRRGQEARLRCSPMKGHSHVYWYRQLPEEGLKFMVYLQKENIIDESGMPKERFSAEFPKEGPSILRIQQVVRGDSAAYFCASSRGETPSQPQHFGDGTRLSIL.

V usage is TRBV30 and J usage is TRBJ1-2; 9 positions agree with TRBD1. Germline CDR1 reads GTSNPN; CDR2 reads SVGIG (reference sequence). CDR3 length equals 15 residues. Unmatched junction bases numbered 4, after V lost 2 bases and J lost 0 bases. CDR3 sequence: CAWSRDRAANYGYTF. The CDR3 DNA sequence: TGTGCCTGGAGTCGGGACAGGGCCGCTAACTATGGCTACACCTTC. Supplemented by reference TRBV30 and TRBJ1-2, the full variable domain reads SQTIHQWPATLVQPVGSPLSLECTVEGTSNPNLYWYRQAAGRGLQLLFYSVGIGQISSEVPQNLSASRPQDRQFILSSKKLLLSDSGFYLCAWSRDRAANYGYTFGSGTRLTVV.

The chain combines TRBV14 with TRBJ2-3; D is perhaps TRBD2 (5 bases). V was clipped by 2 bases and J by 2 bases, with 11 bases between them. The germline V gene encodes CDR1 SGHDN and CDR2 FVKESK. CDR3 length: 15 residues. CDR3 residues: CASSQLSGYTDTQYF. The CDR3 DNA reads TGTGCCAGCAGCCAACTCAGCGGTTACACAGATACGCAGTATTTT.

This clone appeared a single time. The chain joins TRBV6-2 or TRBV6-3 to TRBJ1-1; D gene ambiguous. Germline assignment: CDR1 MNHEY and CDR2 SVGEGT. V shed 5 bases and J shed 4 bases, with 11 bases lying between them. CDR3 size: 13 residues. CDR3 sequence reads: CASSRQVGTEAFF. CDR3 nucleotide sequence: TGTGCCAGCAGTCGACAAGTGGGCACTGAAGCTTTCTTT.

The chain has TRBV19 and TRBJ1-2; 8 bases agree with TRBD1. The V gene end was trimmed by 5 bases and the J gene end by 4 bases; junction bases not matched to a gene: 18. Germline V gives CDR1 LNHDA, CDR2 SQIVND (reference sequence). CDR3 length: 18 amino acids. This CDR3 is CASSPTPGTGGIIYGYTF. The CDR3 coding sequence is TGTGCCAGTAGTCCTACCCCCGGGACAGGCGGTATCATCTATGGCTACACCTTC.

This rearrangement joins TRBV18 to TRBJ1-2; TRBD1 is a possible D gene (6 bases). V was cut by 0 bases and J by 3 bases, with 8 bases left in between. Germline V gene data show CDR1 as KGHSH and CDR2 as LQKENI. The CDR3 contains 14 residues. DNA for the CDR3: TGTGCCAGCTCACCACCAGGGGGGGACTATGGCTACACCTTC. Translated: CASSPPGGDYGYTF. Looking up the rest from reference TRBV18 and TRBJ1-2 gives the full variable domain: NAGVMQNPRHLVRRRGQEARLRCSPMKGHSHVYWYRQLPEEGLKFMVYLQKENIIDESGMPKERFSAEFPKEGPSILRIQQVVRGDSAAYFCASSPPGGDYGYTFGSGTRLTVV.